The 28 T cell receptor beta chains presented below share a single source sample, sequenced in a study of Ad26.COV2.S vaccination and SARS-CoV-2 variants. Treatment reported: some 19 received Ad26.COV2.S at low or high dose, single or two shots; a few received placebo; per-sample allocation not given. Following the first vaccine or placebo injection, samples were taken on day 63. Using immunoSEQ multiplex PCR, the repertoire was profiled, and TCRdb retains in-frame clones only, with some absent. The data hold roughly 300,000 clones, with about 89% observed a single time. The sequencing here drew on peripheral blood, taken in a trial of Ad26.COV2.S vaccine versus placebo. The receptor set was obtained from a person between 18 and 59 years old who received the Ad26.COV2.S COVID-19 vaccine or a placebo.

V is TRBV4-1 and J is TRBJ1-2; D unresolved. Per germline, CDR1 MGHRA and CDR2 YSYEKL. This CDR3 has 15 residues. The V end was cut by 1 base, the J end by 1 base, with 10 bases between. The DNA of the CDR3 is TGCGCCAGCAGCCAAGTTCCAGGCCTTAACTATGGCTACACCTTC. Translating it yields CASSQVPGLNYGYTF.

The rearrangement links TRBV10-3 to TRBJ2-5; 9 positions agree with TRBD2. V shed 3 bases and J 1 base; nucleotides not matched to a gene: 6. This CDR3 region has 16 residues. Germline V gene lookup returns CDR1 ENHRY and CDR2 SYGVKD. The CDR3 nucleotides read TGTGCCATCAGTGAAGGGGGACTAGCAGGCCAAGAGACCCAGTACTTC. Translating it yields CAISEGGLAGQETQYF.

The chain is built from TRBV28 and TRBJ1-1; the match to TRBD1 covers 9 bases. Germline CDR1 is MDHEN and CDR2 is SYDVKM. The V and J ends lost 6 bases and 7 bases, in that order; junction bases with no gene match: 6. The CDR3 runs 13 residues. The CDR3 sequence: CASRVQGAGEAFF. The CDR3 DNA is TGTGCCAGCAGGGTACAGGGGGCCGGTGAAGCTTTCTTT.

This chain's CDR3 is CASRLDREETQYF. DNA for the CDR3: TGTGCCAGCAGGTTGGACAGGGAAGAGACCCAGTACTTC. The genes are TRBV6-6 and TRBJ2-5, with 8 bases matching TRBD1. Per germline, CDR1 MNHNY and CDR2 SVGAGI (reference sequence). The CDR3 length is 13 residues. The V and J ends lost 6 bases and 3 bases, in that order; junction bases with no gene match: 3.

The rearrangement links TRBV2 to TRBJ2-3; 7 bases align to TRBD1. The CDR3 runs 15 residues. V lost 6 bases to trimming and J lost 8 bases; unmatched junction nucleotides: 14. CDR1 and CDR2 from the germline V gene are SNHLY and FYNNEI. The CDR3 bases are TGTGCCAGCAGCCACGGGACAGCCGAAGCGTCTACGCAGTATTTT. It translates to CASSHGTAEASTQYF.

CDR3 in amino acids: CASSFLRGPTGELFF. DNA of the CDR3: TGTGCCAGCAGCTTCCTGAGGGGTCCCACCGGGGAGCTGTTTTTT. The chain is built from TRBV7-9 and TRBJ2-2; possibly TRBD1 or TRBD2 for D (5 bases each). Germline V lookup: CDR1 SEHNR, CDR2 FQNEAQ (reference sequence). V shed 3 bases and J shed 4 bases, with 12 bases lying between them. This CDR3 region has 15 residues. Looking up the rest from reference TRBV7-9 and TRBJ2-2 gives the full variable domain: DTGVSQNPRHKITKRGQNVTFRCDPISEHNRLYWYRQTLGQGPEFLTYFQNEAQLEKSRLLSDRFSAERPKGSFSTLEIQRTEQGDSAMYLCASSFLRGPTGELFFGEGSRLTVL.

The CDR3 nucleotides are TGTGCCAGCCGCTTAGACAGGGAAGCCTACGAGCAGTACTTC. It translates to CASRLDREAYEQYF. This chain uses TRBV6-5 with TRBJ2-7, with 7 bases matching TRBD1. Germline lookup yields CDR1 MNHEY and CDR2 SVGAGI. J lost 2 bases, V lost 8 bases, and 9 bases had no gene match. This CDR3 has 14 amino acids.

V and J are TRBV10-3 and TRBJ1-4, with 7 bases identical to TRBD1. CDR1 and CDR2 (germline): ENHRY, SYGVKD. This CDR3 has 15 residues. V shed 2 bases and J 7 bases; nucleotides not matched to a gene: 7. CDR3 nucleotide sequence: TGTGCCATCAGTGAGCAACAGGGGTTGGGTGAAAAACTGTTTTTT. Its protein is CAISEQQGLGEKLFF.

The chain couples TRBV5-1 to TRBJ2-3; TRBD2 is a possible D gene (5 bases). V was shortened by 1 base and J by 2 bases, with 14 bases between the two germline ends. This CDR3 has 16 residues. CDR1 is SGHRS and CDR2 is YFSETQ in the germline V gene. CDR3 loop: CASSLPVATDTDTQYF. The CDR3 nucleotides read TGCGCCAGCAGCTTGCCCGTAGCGACGGACACAGATACGCAGTATTTT.

DNA of the CDR3: TGCGCCAGCAGCCAAGTTGCTCCGACCGGACAGGGAAGAGTCGAGCAGTACTTC. Residues: CASSQVAPTGQGRVEQYF. The J gene is TRBJ2-7, the V gene TRBV4-1; 8 positions agree with TRBD1. Germline values: CDR1 MGHRA, CDR2 YSYEKL. There are 18 residues in the CDR3. J lost 6 bases, V lost 1 base, and 17 bases had no gene match.

The genes are TRBV24-1 and TRBJ2-1, with 11 bases matching TRBD2. The germline gives CDR1 KGHDR, CDR2 SFDVKD. This CDR3 region has 19 residues. J lost 10 bases, V lost 5 bases, and 21 bases had no gene match. In DNA form, the CDR3 reads TGTGCCACCAGTGGCGTACCCGGGACTAGCGGAAAAAGAGGCAAAGAGCAGTTCTTC. Protein: CATSGVPGTSGKRGKEQFF.

The chain recombines TRBV6-6 with TRBJ2-2; D unresolved. CDR1 is MNHNY and CDR2 is SVGAGI in the germline V gene (reference sequence). V lost 0 bases and J 1 base, leaving 9 bases between the germline ends. CDR3 length: 16 residues. The CDR3 sequence is CASSYSYRKNTGELFF. The CDR3 DNA is TGTGCCAGCAGTTACTCGTACAGAAAGAACACCGGGGAGCTGTTTTTT.

J is TRBJ2-3 and V is TRBV6-5; D is perhaps TRBD1 (5 bases). This CDR3 contains 16 residues. Trimming stripped 2 bases from V and 2 bases from J, with 14 bases between. Germline V gene lookup returns CDR1 MNHEY and CDR2 SVGAGI. The CDR3 loop reads CASSYGATPSTDTQYF. The CDR3 region has the DNA TGTGCCAGCAGTTACGGGGCTACACCCTCCACAGATACGCAGTATTTT.

The chain recombines TRBV5-5 with TRBJ2-7; no reliable D call. Trimming stripped 0 bases from V and 1 base from J, with 8 bases between. The CDR3 has 14 amino acids. CDR1 is SGHKS, CDR2 YYEKEE, per germline (reference sequence). The CDR3 region has the DNA TGTGCCAGCAGCTTGGCACCAGGATCCTACGAGCAGTACTTC. Encoded protein: CASSLAPGSYEQYF.

This clone was detected a few times. V usage is TRBV18 and J usage is TRBJ1-3; possible D gene TRBD1, 5 bases. Germline CDR1 reads KGHSH; CDR2 reads LQKENI. V lost 5 bases and J lost 1, with 9 bases in between. This CDR3 contains 14 residues. CDR3 region: CASSGQGSGNTIYF. The CDR3 DNA sequence: TGTGCCAGCTCAGGCCAGGGATCTGGAAACACCATATATTTT.

The rearrangement uses TRBV9 and TRBJ2-3, with 10 bases lining up with TRBD2. V lost 4 bases, J lost 5 bases, and 10 bases stayed unmatched. Germline V gene sequence: CDR1 SGDLS, CDR2 YYNGEE. This CDR3 has 16 amino acids. CDR3 sequence reads: CASSPLLAGGGDTQYF. In DNA form, the CDR3 reads TGTGCCAGCAGCCCCCTCTTAGCGGGGGGTGGAGATACGCAGTATTTT.

This chain uses TRBV28 with TRBJ1-2, with unresolved D. The V end was cut by 6 bases, the J end by 9 bases, with 17 bases between. CDR3 length: 13 amino acids. Looked up from germline, CDR1 is MDHEN and CDR2 is SYDVKM. The CDR3 nucleotides are TGTGCCAGCAGCAGGTGGGCGACCGGGCGCTACACCTTC. This translates into CASSRWATGRYTF.

The V and J genes are TRBV4-3 and TRBJ1-1, with 9 nucleotides matching TRBD1. The germline gives CDR1 LGHNA, CDR2 YSLEER. The CDR3 covers 15 residues. The trim removed 1 base at V and 5 bases at J, leaving 5 bases unmatched. This chain's CDR3 is CASSQVSGQGTEAFF. CDR3 DNA: TGCGCCAGCAGCCAAGTTTCGGGACAGGGTACTGAAGCTTTCTTT.

The chain has TRBV7-2 and TRBJ2-5; 9 nucleotides agree with TRBD1. Germline V CDR1 and CDR2: SGHTA, FQGNSA. The CDR3 has 18 residues. Germline trimming cut 3 bases from V and 5 bases from J; bases unmatched to any gene: 16. The CDR3 sequence is CASSFQIIITGGLETQYF. CDR3 nucleotides: TGTGCCAGCAGCTTCCAGATCATCATTACAGGGGGCTTGGAGACCCAGTACTTC.

In its sample, this clone was seen a few times. Different DNA sequences within this sample yield the same CDR3. This chain links TRBV7-9 with TRBJ2-1; 13 bases fit TRBD2. Looked up from germline, CDR1 is SEHNR and CDR2 is FQNEAQ (reference sequence). V was clipped by 3 bases and J by 5 bases; unmatched bases: 1. CDR3 length: 15 amino acids. CDR3 sequence (DNA): TGTGCCAGCAGCTTGGGGACTAGCGGGAACAATGAGCAGTTCTTC. This translates into CASSLGTSGNNEQFF.

The chain employs TRBV7-2 and TRBJ2-7, with a weak D call TRBD2 (5 bases). Germline lookup yields CDR1 SGHTA and CDR2 FQGNSA. V lost 2 bases, J lost 5 bases, and 10 bases lay in between. There are 13 residues in the CDR3. The CDR3 reads CASSLTRANEQYF. As DNA, the CDR3 is TGTGCCAGCAGCTTAACTAGAGCTAACGAGCAGTACTTC. Combining the CDR3 with reference TRBV7-2 and TRBJ2-7 gives the whole variable domain GAGVSQSPSNKVTEKGKDVELRCDPISGHTALYWYRQSLGQGLEFLIYFQGNSAPDKSGLPSDRFSAERTGGSVSTLTIQRTQQEDSAVYLCASSLTRANEQYFGPGTRLTVT.

Only one count was recorded for this clone. This chain connects TRBV3-1 (or the pseudogene TRBV3-2) to TRBJ1-1, with D maybe TRBD1 (5 bases). Germline V gene sequence: CDR1 LGHDT, CDR2 YNNKEL (reference sequence). V gave up 0 bases and J gave up 3 bases, with 8 bases separating them. This CDR3 has 14 amino acids. The CDR3 DNA is TGTGCCAGCAGCCAAGAGGTGGGGGACACTGAAGCTTTCTTT. Amino acid sequence: CASSQEVGDTEAFF.

V gene TRBV13 combines with J gene TRBJ2-7; D is ambiguous. This CDR3 region has 12 residues. V lost 0 bases and J 3 bases, leaving 3 bases between the germline ends. Germline V CDR1 and CDR2: PRHDT, FYEKMQ (reference sequence). For the CDR3, the DNA is TGTGCCAGCAGCTTAGGTGACTACGAGCAGTACTTC. It codes for CASSLGDYEQYF. The full variable domain, with the rest looked up from reference TRBV13 and TRBJ2-7, is AAGVIQSPRHLIKEKRETATLKCYPIPRHDTVYWYQQGPGQDPQFLISFYEKMQSDKGSIPDRFSAQQFSDYHSELNMSSLELGDSALYFCASSLGDYEQYFGPGTRLTVT.

The rearrangement uses TRBV3-1 (or the pseudogene TRBV3-2) and TRBJ2-7; 13 bases align to TRBD2. Germline lookup yields CDR1 LGHDT and CDR2 YNNKEL (reference sequence). V was pared by 5 bases and J by 6 bases, with 4 bases of the junction left unmatched. This CDR3 comprises 14 residues. The CDR3 DNA follows: TGTGCCAGCAGCGAACTAGCGGGGGGGACCGAGCAGTACTTC. Protein product: CASSELAGGTEQYF.

This chain links TRBV7-2 with TRBJ2-2; TRBD1 matches 11 bases. Germline V gene sequence: CDR1 SGHTA, CDR2 FQGNSA. CDR3 length equals 15 residues. V trimming: 4 bases; J trimming: 7 bases; junction bases outside the gene matches: 5. For the CDR3, the DNA is TGTGCCAGCAGCTCCGGGACAGGGGGGAACGGGGAGCTGTTTTTT. Its protein is CASSSGTGGNGELFF. The full variable domain, with the rest looked up from reference TRBV7-2 and TRBJ2-2, is GAGVSQSPSNKVTEKGKDVELRCDPISGHTALYWYRQSLGQGLEFLIYFQGNSAPDKSGLPSDRFSAERTGGSVSTLTIQRTQQEDSAVYLCASSSGTGGNGELFFGEGSRLTVL.

The chain uses TRBV6-1 and TRBJ2-5, with 7 nucleotides matching TRBD1. V shed 1 base, J shed 3 bases, and the junction held 2 bases outside the gene matches. The V gene's germline CDR1 is MNHNS and CDR2 SASEGT. The CDR3 has 14 residues. CDR3: CASSEGTGEETQYF. The CDR3 nucleotides read TGTGCCAGCAGTGAAGGCACAGGGGAAGAGACCCAGTACTTC.

V and J are TRBV29-1 and TRBJ1-3; possible D gene TRBD1, 6 bases. CDR1 is SQVTM, CDR2 ANQGSEA, per germline. The CDR3 extends over 15 amino acids. Trimming stripped 7 bases from V and 1 base from J, with 17 bases between. The CDR3 DNA reads TGCAGCGCCTGGGACACCGGAGGGTCTGGAAACACCATATATTTT. Translating it yields CSAWDTGGSGNTIYF.

The chain couples TRBV11-2 to TRBJ2-7, with 11 nucleotides matching TRBD2. Trimming removed 3 bases from V and 4 bases from J; junction bases left unmatched: 17. The CDR3 length is 19 residues. Per the germline V gene, CDR1 is SGHAT and CDR2 is FQNNGV. DNA for the CDR3: TGTGCCAGCAGCTTTTCTATCGACCTAGCGGGAGGTTTCTCTTACGAGCAGTACTTC. It is translated as CASSFSIDLAGGFSYEQYF.